The clone carrying this T cell receptor beta chain was counted only a few times. The antigen remains unidentified. TCR cDNA was made by 5'RACE template switching, adding a universal primer site and UMIs. Using its own MiXCR run on the 5' RACE reads, TCRdb lists one record per CDR3 protein. The data hold 620,000 or so distinct CDR3 sequences, with about 15% observed a single time. This sample stems from a study of T cells after yellow fever vaccination. The study, taken as a whole, reports: Clones that expanded after primary vaccination mostly reappeared after the booster (just under 98% CD4, about 89% CD8). Abundant clonotypes (contaminants from the bulk population) could be present in FACS-sorted repertoires.

V dropped 4 bases and J dropped 4 bases, with 11 bases sitting between them. The CDR3 runs 14 residues. CDR1 is ENHRY, CDR2 SYGVKD, per germline. The material sequenced was PBMCs, taken 5 to 6 days after the first yellow fever vaccination. The origin of this receptor is a man between 18 and 29 years old who received the YFV17D yellow fever vaccine. V usage is TRBV10-3 and J usage is TRBJ1-5, with TRBD1 as a possible D gene (6 bases). This CDR3 is CAISGGGPNQPQHF. CDR3 nucleotide sequence: TGTGCCATCAGTGGAGGGGGGCCTAATCAGCCCCAGCATTTT.